Shown below are 11 T cell receptor beta chains from a single sample sequenced in a study of T cell responses to AZD1222 COVID-19 vaccine (dated by TCRdb to the early 2020s). The sample's time point label, in plain terms: baseline before first vaccination. Libraries were constructed by the immunoSEQ multiplex PCR assay. The source is immuneACCESS, and TCRdb retained only in-frame sequences with V and J called. Part of the clones is not carried over; for the studies checked, unresolved V genes explain less than half of this, and the remainder is unexplained. The sample table lists around 97,000 clones, about 90% of them with a count of one. The top ten hold 20% of the sample. Material: peripheral blood, obtained on day 0 of AZD1222 vaccination. The receptors stem from an adult in good health.

This chain joins TRBV18 and TRBJ2-1; TRBD2 agrees at 10 bases. Germline CDR1 reads KGHSH; CDR2 reads LQKENI. V shed 6 bases and J 6 bases; nucleotides not matched to a gene: 11. This CDR3 spans 16 amino acids. The CDR3 coding sequence is TGTGCCAGCTCGCCGAGGACTAGCGGAGGCCTCAATGAGCAGTTCTTC. Amino acids: CASSPRTSGGLNEQFF.

The V call is TRBV6-5, the J call TRBJ1-1, with D maybe TRBD1 (6 bases). Germline assignment: CDR1 MNHEY and CDR2 SVGAGI. The CDR3 is 15 amino acids. The ends were cut back, 7 bases at V and 3 bases at J, with 18 bases in the middle. This CDR3 is CASITPGGADTEAFF. CDR3 coding DNA: TGTGCCAGCATCACTCCGGGGGGGGCTGACACTGAAGCTTTCTTT.

The chain is built from TRBV9 and TRBJ1-2, with D possibly matching TRBD1 (6 bases). Germline CDR1 and CDR2: SGDLS and YYNGEE. The germline V and J ends were trimmed by 8 bases and 5 bases, with 13 bases remaining between them. The CDR3 length is 12 residues. The CDR3 coding sequence is TGTGCCAGTAGGCGGGGGGCATATGGCTACACCTTC. As protein: CASRRGAYGYTF.

Here the CDR3 reads CASTKRAGIYNEQFF. The CDR3 region has the DNA TGTGCCAGCACTAAACGGGCAGGGATTTACAATGAGCAGTTCTTC. J is TRBJ2-1 and V is TRBV28; D perhaps matches TRBD1 (5 bases). CDR3 length: 15 residues. With 7 bases removed from V and 4 bases from J, the gap between germline ends came to 17 bases. Germline CDR1 reads MDHEN; CDR2 reads SYDVKM.

V and J are TRBV7-9 and TRBJ2-7, with 8 nucleotides matching TRBD1. From germline, CDR1 is SEHNR and CDR2 FQNEAQ (reference sequence). V gave up 1 base and J gave up 2 bases; unmatched junction bases: 7. This CDR3 is built from 16 residues. The CDR3 here is CASSLGTLDRAYEQYF. CDR3 DNA sequence: TGTGCCAGCAGCTTAGGGACTTTGGACAGGGCCTACGAGCAGTACTTC.

The chain is built from TRBV12-3 or TRBV12-4 and TRBJ1-2; TRBD1 aligns across 7 bases. CDR3 length: 13 residues. V was clipped by 4 bases and J by 14 bases; unmatched bases: 13. The CDR3 DNA reads TGTGCCAGCAGTTCTAAAACAGGACAGGTGGGGACCTTC. Its translation is CASSSKTGQVGTF.

The rearrangement uses TRBV28 and TRBJ2-1; 7 bases align to TRBD1. The CDR3 spans 13 residues. The V gene end was trimmed by 6 bases and the J gene end by 10 bases; junction bases not matched to a gene: 9. Germline V gene lookup returns CDR1 MDHEN and CDR2 SYDVKM. In nucleotides, the CDR3 is TGTGCCAGCAGGAAACCAGGGGGTGGGGAGCAGTTCTTC. This gives the protein CASRKPGGGEQFF. Full variable domain (missing parts from reference TRBV28 and TRBJ2-1): DVKVTQSSRYLVKRTGEKVFLECVQDMDHENMFWYRQDPGLGLRLIYFSYDVKMKEKGDIPEGYSVSREKKERFSLILESASTNQTSMYLCASRKPGGGEQFFGPGTRLTVL.

This chain links TRBV28 with TRBJ2-4; 10 nucleotides match TRBD2. Germline V gives CDR1 MDHEN, CDR2 SYDVKM. The CDR3 has 15 residues. The V and J ends lost 7 bases and 0 bases, in that order; junction bases with no gene match: 3. In nucleotides, the CDR3 is TGTGCCAGCAAGACTAGCGGGTTAGCCAAAAACATTCAGTACTTC. It yields the protein CASKTSGLAKNIQYF.

The V and J genes are TRBV5-1 and TRBJ1-2; maybe TRBD1 (5 bases). Germline CDR1 reads SGHRS; CDR2 reads YFSETQ. The length of the CDR3 is 13 residues. Trimming removed 3 bases at V and 6 bases at J, with 12 bases between. CDR3 loop: CASSSPGGDGYTF. The CDR3 DNA reads TGCGCCAGCAGCTCCCCTGGAGGGGATGGCTACACCTTC.

The genes are TRBV9 and TRBJ2-7; D is unclear. Germline V lookup: CDR1 SGDLS, CDR2 YYNGEE. CDR3 length equals 13 residues. Trimming took off 2 bases at V and 4 bases at J, with 10 bases between the two ends. CDR3 protein: CASSVGPRYEQYF. CDR3 DNA: TGTGCCAGCAGCGTCGGGCCGCGATACGAGCAGTACTTC.

The rearrangement joins TRBV10-1 to TRBJ2-7; TRBD2 aligns across 13 bases. J was trimmed by 10 bases and V by 6 bases; bases with no gene match: 3. Germline assignment: CDR1 WNHNN and CDR2 SYGVQD (reference sequence). CDR3 length equals 12 residues. CDR3 loop: CASRLAGGEQYF. The CDR3 region has the DNA TGCGCCAGCAGACTAGCGGGAGGGGAACAGTACTTC.